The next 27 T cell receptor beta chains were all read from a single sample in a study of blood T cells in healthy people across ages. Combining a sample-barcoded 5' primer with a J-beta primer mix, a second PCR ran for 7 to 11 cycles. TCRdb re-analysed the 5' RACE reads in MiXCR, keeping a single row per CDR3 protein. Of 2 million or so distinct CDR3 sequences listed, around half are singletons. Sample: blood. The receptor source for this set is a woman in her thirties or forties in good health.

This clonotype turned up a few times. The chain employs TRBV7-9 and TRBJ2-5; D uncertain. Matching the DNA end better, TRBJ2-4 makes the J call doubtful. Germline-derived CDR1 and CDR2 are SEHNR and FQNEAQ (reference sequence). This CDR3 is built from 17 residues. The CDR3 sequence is CASSLDEGFWAKNIQYF. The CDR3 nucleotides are TGTGCCAGCAGCTTAGATGAAGGGTTTTGGGCCAAAAACATTCAGTACTTC.

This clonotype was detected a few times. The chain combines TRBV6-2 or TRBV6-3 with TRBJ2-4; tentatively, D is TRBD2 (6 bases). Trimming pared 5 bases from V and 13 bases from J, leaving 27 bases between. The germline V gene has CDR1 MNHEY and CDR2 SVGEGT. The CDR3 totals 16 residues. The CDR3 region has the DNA TGTGCCAGCAGTGACAAGTTATACCGCAGGTCGGGGGAGCAGTACTTC. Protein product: CASSDKLYRRSGEQYF.

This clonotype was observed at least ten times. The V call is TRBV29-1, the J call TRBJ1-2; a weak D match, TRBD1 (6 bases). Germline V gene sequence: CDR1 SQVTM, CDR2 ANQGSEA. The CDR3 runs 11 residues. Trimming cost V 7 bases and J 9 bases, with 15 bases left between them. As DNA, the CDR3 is TGCAGCGGTGGGGACACGTCGAGCTACACCTTC. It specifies CSGGDTSSYTF.

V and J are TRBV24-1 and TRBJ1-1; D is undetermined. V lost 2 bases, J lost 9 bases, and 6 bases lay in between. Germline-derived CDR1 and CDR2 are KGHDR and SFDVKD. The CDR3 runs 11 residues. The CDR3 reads CATSDSRKAFF. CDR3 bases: TGTGCCACCAGTGATTCCCGAAAAGCTTTCTTT.

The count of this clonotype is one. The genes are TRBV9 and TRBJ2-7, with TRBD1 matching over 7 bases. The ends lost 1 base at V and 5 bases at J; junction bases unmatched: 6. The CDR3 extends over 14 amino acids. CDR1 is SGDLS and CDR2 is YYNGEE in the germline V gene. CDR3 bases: TGTGCCAGCAGCGTAAGAGGGGGCAAAAACGAGCAGTACTTC. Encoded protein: CASSVRGGKNEQYF. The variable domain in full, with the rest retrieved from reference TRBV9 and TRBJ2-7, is DSGVTQTPKHLITATGQRVTLRCSPRSGDLSVYWYQQSLDQGLQFLIQYYNGEERAKGNILERFSAQQFPDLHSELNLSSLELGDSALYFCASSVRGGKNEQYFGPGTRLTVT.

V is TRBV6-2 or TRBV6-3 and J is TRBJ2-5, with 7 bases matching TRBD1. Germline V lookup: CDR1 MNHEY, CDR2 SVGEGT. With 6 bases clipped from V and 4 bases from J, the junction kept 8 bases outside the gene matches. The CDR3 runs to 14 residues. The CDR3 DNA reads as TGTGCCAGCAGGCCGACAGGGATACGAGAGACCCAGTACTTC. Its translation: CASRPTGIRETQYF.

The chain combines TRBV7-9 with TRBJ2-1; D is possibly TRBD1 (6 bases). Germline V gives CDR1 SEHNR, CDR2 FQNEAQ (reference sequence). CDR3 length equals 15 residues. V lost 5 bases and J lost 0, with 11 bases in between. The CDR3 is CASSTGLSSYNEQFF. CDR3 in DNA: TGTGCCAGCAGCACAGGGCTGAGCTCCTACAATGAGCAGTTCTTC.

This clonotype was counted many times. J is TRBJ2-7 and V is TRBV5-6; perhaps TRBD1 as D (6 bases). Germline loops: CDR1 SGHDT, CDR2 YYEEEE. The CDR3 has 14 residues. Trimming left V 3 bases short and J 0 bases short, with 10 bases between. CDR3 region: CASSSRDNSYEQYF. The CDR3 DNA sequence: TGTGCCAGCAGCTCCCGGGACAACTCCTACGAGCAGTACTTC.

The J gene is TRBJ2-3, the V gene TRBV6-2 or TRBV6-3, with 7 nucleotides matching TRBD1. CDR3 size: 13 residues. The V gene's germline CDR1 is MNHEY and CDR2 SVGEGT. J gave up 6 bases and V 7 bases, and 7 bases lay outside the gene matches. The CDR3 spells CASKVQGQDTQYF. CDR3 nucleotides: TGTGCCAGCAAAGTCCAGGGACAGGATACGCAGTATTTT.

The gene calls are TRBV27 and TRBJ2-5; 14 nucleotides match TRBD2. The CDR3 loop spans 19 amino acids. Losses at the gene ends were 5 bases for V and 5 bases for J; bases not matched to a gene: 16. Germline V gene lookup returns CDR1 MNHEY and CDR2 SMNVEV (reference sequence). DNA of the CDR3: TGTGCCAGCAGTCCCGACAAGACTAGCGGGGGGGTCTTTCGCGAGACCCAGTACTTC. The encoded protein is CASSPDKTSGGVFRETQYF.

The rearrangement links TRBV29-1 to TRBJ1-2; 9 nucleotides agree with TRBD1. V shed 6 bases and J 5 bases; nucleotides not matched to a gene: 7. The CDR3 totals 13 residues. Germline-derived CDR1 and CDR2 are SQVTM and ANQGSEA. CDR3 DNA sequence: TGCAGCGTGGCCGGGACAGGGTATTATGGCTACACCTTC. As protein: CSVAGTGYYGYTF.

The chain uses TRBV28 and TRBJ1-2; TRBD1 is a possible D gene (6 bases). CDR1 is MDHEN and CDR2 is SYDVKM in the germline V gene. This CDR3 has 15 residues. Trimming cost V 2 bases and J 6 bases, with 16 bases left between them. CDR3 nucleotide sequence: TGTGCCAGCAGTTTAATACAGGGAACCTTAAATGGCTACACCTTC. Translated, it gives CASSLIQGTLNGYTF.

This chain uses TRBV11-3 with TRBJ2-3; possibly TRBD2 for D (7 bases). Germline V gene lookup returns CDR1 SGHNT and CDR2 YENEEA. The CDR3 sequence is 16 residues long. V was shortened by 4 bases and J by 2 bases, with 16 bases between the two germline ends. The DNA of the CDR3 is TGTGCCAGCAGCTCTCAGGCGGGGGCTATCACAGATACGCAGTATTTT. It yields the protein CASSSQAGAITDTQYF.

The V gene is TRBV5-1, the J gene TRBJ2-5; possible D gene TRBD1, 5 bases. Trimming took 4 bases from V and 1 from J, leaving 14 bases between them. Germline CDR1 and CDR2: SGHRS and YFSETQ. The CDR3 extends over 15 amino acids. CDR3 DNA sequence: TGCGCCAGCAGCCGGCAGGCAGGGTCCCAAGAGACCCAGTACTTC. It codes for CASSRQAGSQETQYF. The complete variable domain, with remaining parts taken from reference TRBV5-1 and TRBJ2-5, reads KAGVTQTPRYLIKTRGQQVTLSCSPISGHRSVSWYQQTPGQGLQFLFEYFSETQRNKGNFPGRFSGRQFSNSRSEMNVSTLELGDSALYLCASSRQAGSQETQYFGPGTRLLVL.

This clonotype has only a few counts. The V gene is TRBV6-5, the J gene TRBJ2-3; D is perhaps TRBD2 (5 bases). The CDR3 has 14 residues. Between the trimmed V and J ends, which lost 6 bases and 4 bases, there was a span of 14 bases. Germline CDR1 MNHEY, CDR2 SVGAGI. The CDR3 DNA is TGTGCCAGCAGCTCATCTAGCTGGGCAGATACGCAGTATTTT. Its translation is CASSSSSWADTQYF.

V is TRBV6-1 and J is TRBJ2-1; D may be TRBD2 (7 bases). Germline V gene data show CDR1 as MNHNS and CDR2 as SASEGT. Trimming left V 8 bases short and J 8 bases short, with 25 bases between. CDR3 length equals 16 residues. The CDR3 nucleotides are TGTGCCAGCTTGGTGAGATGGGGGGGCGGTCTCGATGAGCAGTTCTTC. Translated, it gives CASLVRWGGGLDEQFF.

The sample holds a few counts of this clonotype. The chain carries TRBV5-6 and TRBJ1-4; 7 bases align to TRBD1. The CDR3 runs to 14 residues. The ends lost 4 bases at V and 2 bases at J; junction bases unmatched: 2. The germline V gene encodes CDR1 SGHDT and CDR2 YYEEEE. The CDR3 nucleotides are TGTGCCAGCAGCGGGACAGTTACTAATGAAAAACTGTTTTTT. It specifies CASSGTVTNEKLFF.

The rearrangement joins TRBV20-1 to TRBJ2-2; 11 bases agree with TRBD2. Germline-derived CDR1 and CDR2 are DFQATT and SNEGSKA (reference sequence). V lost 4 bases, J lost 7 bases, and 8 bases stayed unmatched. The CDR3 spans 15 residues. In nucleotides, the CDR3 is TGCAGTGCTAAGTTACTAGCGGGAGACAACGGGGAGCTGTTTTTT. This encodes CSAKLLAGDNGELFF.

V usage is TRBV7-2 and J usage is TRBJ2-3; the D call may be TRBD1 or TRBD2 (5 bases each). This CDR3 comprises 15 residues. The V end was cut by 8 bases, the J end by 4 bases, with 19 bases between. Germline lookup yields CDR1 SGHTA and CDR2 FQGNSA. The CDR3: CASAPSQGVADTQYF. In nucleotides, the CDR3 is TGTGCCAGCGCCCCTTCTCAGGGAGTAGCAGATACGCAGTATTTT.

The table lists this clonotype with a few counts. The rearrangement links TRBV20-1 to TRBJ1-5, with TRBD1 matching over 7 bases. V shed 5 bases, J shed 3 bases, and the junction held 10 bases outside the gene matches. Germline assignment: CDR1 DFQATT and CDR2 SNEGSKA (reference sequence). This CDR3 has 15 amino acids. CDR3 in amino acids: CSASRETGSNQPQHF. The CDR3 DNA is TGCAGTGCTTCACGGGAGACAGGGTCCAATCAGCCCCAGCATTTT.

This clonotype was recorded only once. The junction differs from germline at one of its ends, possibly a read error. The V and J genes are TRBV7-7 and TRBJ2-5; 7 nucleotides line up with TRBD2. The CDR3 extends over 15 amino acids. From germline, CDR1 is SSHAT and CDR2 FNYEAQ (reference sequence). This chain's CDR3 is CASSSGAGRQETQYF. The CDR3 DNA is TGTGCTAGCAGCTCAGGAGCGGGGCGCCAAGAGACCCAGTACTTC. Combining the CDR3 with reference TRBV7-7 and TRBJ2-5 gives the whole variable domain GAGVSQSPRYKVTKRGQDVTLRCDPISSHATLYWYQQALGQGPEFLTYFNYEAQPDKSGLPSDRFSAERPEGSISTLTIQRTEQRDSAMYRCASSSGAGRQETQYFGPGTRLLVL.

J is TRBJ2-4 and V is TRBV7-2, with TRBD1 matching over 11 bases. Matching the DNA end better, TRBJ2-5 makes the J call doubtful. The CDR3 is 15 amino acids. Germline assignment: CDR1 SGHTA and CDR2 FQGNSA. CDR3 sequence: CASSSDRGRWETQYF. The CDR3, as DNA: TGTGCCAGCAGCTCGGACAGGGGGCGCTGGGAGACCCAGTACTTC.

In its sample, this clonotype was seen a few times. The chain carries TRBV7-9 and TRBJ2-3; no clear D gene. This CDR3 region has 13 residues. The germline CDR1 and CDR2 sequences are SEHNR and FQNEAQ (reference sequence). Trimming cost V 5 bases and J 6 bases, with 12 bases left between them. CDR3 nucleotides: TGTGCCAGCAGCCGCCCAAGTCGGGATACGCAGTATTTT. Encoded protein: CASSRPSRDTQYF.

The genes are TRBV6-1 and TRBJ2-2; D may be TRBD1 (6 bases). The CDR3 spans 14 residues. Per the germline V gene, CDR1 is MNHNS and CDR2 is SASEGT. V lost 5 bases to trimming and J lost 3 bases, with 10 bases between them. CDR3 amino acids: CASSIQGDTGELFF. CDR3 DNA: TGTGCCAGCAGTATACAGGGTGACACCGGGGAGCTGTTTTTT.

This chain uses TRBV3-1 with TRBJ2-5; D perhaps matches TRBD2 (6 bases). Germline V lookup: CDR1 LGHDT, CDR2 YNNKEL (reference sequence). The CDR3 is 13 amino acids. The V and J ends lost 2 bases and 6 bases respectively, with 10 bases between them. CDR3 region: CASSQTSSKTQYF. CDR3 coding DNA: TGTGCCAGCAGCCAAACTAGCTCGAAGACCCAGTACTTC.

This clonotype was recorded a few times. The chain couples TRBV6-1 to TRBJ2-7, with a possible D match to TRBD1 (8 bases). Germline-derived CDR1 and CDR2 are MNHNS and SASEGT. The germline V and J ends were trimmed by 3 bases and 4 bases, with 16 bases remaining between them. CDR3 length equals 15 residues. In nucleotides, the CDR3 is TGTGCCAGCAGTGATGGACAGGGAGGGAGGTACGAGCAGTACTTC. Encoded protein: CASSDGQGGRYEQYF.

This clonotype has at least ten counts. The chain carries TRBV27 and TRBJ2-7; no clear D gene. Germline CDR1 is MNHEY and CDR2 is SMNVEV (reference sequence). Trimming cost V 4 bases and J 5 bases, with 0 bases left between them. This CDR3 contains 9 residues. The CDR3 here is CASSYEQYF. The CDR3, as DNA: TGTGCCAGCAGTTACGAGCAGTACTTC.